These 5 T cell receptor beta chains originate from one sample sequenced in a study of ipilimumab plus nivolumab after autologous stem cell transplantation. Measured with immunoSEQ multiplex PCR; TCRdb has only the in-frame clones, and not every one. The data show fewer than 95,000 clones, with about 83% seen just once and roughly 2% held by the top ten. The specimen comprised PBMCs, sampled in a trial of ipilimumab plus nivolumab as post-transplant consolidation. All receptors derive from a male donor with diffuse large B-cell lymphoma.

The V and J genes are TRBV6-5 and TRBJ1-1; 7 positions agree with TRBD1. The V and J ends lost 4 bases and 8 bases, in that order; junction bases with no gene match: 10. Looked up from germline, CDR1 is MNHEY and CDR2 is SVGAGI. There are 14 residues in the CDR3. CDR3 amino acids: CASSSRQGGEEAFF. DNA for the CDR3: TGTGCCAGCAGTTCCCGACAGGGCGGGGAGGAAGCTTTCTTT.

This chain uses TRBV5-4 with TRBJ2-7; TRBD1 or TRBD2 may be the D gene (6 bases each). V lost 4 bases to trimming and J lost 5 bases, with 22 bases between them. Germline CDR1 SGHNT, CDR2 YYREEE (reference sequence). This CDR3 region has 16 residues. The CDR3 bases are TGTGCCAGCAGCCGAGGAGGGCAGGGGCTGTCTAACGAGCAGTACTTC. It is translated as CASSRGGQGLSNEQYF.

This chain connects TRBV27 to TRBJ2-7, with D possibly matching TRBD2 (7 bases). V shed 2 bases and J shed 5 bases, with 16 bases lying between them. Germline V gives CDR1 MNHEY, CDR2 SMNVEV (reference sequence). The CDR3 spans 15 residues. CDR3 DNA: TGTGCCAGCAGTTTAGGTCCAAGGGGGGGGGACGAGCAGTACTTC. This encodes CASSLGPRGGDEQYF.

The J gene is TRBJ2-3, the V gene TRBV6-5, with D tentatively TRBD2 (7 bases). The CDR3 is 16 residues long. Trimming cost V 0 bases and J 0 bases, with 10 bases left between them. Germline assignment: CDR1 MNHEY and CDR2 SVGAGI. CDR3 in DNA: TGTGCCAGCAGTTACTCCGGGGGGCTCAGCACAGATACGCAGTATTTT. Its protein is CASSYSGGLSTDTQYF.

The chain is built from TRBV29-1 and TRBJ2-5; TRBD1 is a possible D gene (6 bases). Germline V CDR1 and CDR2: SQVTM, ANQGSEA. The CDR3 totals 14 residues. Between the trimmed V and J ends, which lost 6 bases and 2 bases, there was a span of 16 bases. In nucleotides, the CDR3 is TGCAGCGTGTACAGGGTGCCCTTACAAGAGACCCAGTACTTC. This gives the protein CSVYRVPLQETQYF.